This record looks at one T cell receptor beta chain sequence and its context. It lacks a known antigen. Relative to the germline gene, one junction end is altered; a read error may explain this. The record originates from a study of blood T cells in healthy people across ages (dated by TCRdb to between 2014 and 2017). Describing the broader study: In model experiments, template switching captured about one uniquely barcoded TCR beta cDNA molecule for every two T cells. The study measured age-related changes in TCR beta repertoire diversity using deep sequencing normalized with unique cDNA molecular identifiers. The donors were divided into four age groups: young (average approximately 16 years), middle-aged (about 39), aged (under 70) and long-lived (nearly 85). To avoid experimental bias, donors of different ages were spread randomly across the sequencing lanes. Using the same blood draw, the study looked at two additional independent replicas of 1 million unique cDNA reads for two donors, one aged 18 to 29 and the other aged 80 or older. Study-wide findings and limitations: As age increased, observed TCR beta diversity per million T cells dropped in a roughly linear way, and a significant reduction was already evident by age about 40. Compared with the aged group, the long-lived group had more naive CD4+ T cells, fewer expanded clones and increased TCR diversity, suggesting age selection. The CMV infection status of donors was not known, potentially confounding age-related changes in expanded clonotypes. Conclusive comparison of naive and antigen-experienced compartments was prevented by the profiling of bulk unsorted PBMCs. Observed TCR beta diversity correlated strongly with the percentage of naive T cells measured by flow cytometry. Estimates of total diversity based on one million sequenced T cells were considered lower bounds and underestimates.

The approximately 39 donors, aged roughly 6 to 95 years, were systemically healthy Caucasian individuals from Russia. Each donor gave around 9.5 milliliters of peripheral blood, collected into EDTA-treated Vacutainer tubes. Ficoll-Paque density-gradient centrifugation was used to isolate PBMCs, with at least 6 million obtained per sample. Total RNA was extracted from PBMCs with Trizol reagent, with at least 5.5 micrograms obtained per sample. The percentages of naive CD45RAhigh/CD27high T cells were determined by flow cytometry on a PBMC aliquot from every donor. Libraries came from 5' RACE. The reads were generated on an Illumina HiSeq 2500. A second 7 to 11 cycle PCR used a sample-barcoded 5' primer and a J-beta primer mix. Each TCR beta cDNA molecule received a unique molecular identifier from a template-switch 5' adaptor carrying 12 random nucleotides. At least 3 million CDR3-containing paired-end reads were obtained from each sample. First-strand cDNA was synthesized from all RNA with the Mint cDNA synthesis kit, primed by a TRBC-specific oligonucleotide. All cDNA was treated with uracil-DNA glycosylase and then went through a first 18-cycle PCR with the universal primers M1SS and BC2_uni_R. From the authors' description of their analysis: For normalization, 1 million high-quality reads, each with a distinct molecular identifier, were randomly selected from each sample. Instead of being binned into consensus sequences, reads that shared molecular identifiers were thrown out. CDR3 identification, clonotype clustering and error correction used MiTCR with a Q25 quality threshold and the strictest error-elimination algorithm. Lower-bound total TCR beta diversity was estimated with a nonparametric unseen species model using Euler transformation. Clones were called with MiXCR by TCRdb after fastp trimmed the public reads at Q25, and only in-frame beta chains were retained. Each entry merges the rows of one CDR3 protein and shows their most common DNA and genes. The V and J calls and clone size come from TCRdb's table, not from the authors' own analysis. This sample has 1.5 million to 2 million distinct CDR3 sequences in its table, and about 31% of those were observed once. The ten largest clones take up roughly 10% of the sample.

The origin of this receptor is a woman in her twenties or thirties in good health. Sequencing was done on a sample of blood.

The bases are TGTGCCAGCAGTAACCAGTGGAGGGGAAACATCCCCTCCCACAATGAGCAGTTCTTC. Its translation is CASSNQWRGNIPSHNEQFF. The rearranged chain carries TRBV5-8 and TRBJ2-1; D gene: possibly TRBD2, on 6 matching bases. CDR1 SGHTS and CDR2 YDEGEE were looked up in the germline V gene. The CDR3 sequence holds 19 residues, the cysteine and phenylalanine included. The sequence is cut down to CDR3 DNA, 57 bases in frame from base 1.